The 31 T cell receptor beta chains in this list originate from one sample, sequenced in a study of T-cell reconstitution after alpha-beta-depleted transplantation in children. TCRbeta library preparation incorporated unique molecular identifiers. MiXCR, run by TCRdb on the PCR reads, gives a single entry per CDR3 protein. The sample lists fewer than 550,000 distinct CDR3 sequences; 10% to 13% were seen once. The sample in question was PBMCs, obtained before TCRalphabeta/CD19-depleted stem cell transplant. These receptors all come from a child aged 2 to 10 with inherited bone marrow failure, due to receive a stem cell transplant.

The genes are TRBV18 and TRBJ2-5; TRBD2 matches at 8 bases. The J segment lost 2 bases and the V segment lost 4 bases, leaving 6 bases of the junction unmatched. The CDR3 is made up of 15 amino acids. Germline V gene lookup returns CDR1 KGHSH and CDR2 LQKENI. The chain's CDR3 is CASSQVAGPQETQYF. The CDR3 region has the DNA TGTGCCAGCTCACAGGTAGCGGGACCTCAAGAGACCCAGTACTTC. The full variable domain, with the rest looked up from reference TRBV18 and TRBJ2-5, is NAGVMQNPRHLVRRRGQEARLRCSPMKGHSHVYWYRQLPEEGLKFMVYLQKENIIDESGMPKERFSAEFPKEGPSILRIQQVVRGDSAAYFCASSQVAGPQETQYFGPGTRLLVL.

This clonotype has just a few counts. The V and J genes are TRBV20-1 and TRBJ2-1, with D perhaps matching TRBD2 (6 bases). V dropped 4 bases and J dropped 3 bases, with 19 bases sitting between them. From germline, CDR1 is DFQATT and CDR2 SNEGSKA (reference sequence). The CDR3 is 16 residues long. The CDR3 bases are TGCAGTGCTAACCCCCTCGTAGCGGCCGACTACAATGAGCAGTTCTTC. Amino acids: CSANPLVAADYNEQFF.

This clonotype has just a few counts. This chain's CDR3 is CASSLEVTSRSYEQYF. CDR3 coding DNA: TGTGCCAGCAGCTTAGAAGTGACTAGCAGGAGCTACGAGCAGTACTTC. The rearrangement uses TRBV7-2 and TRBJ2-7, with 7 bases fitting TRBD2. The V gene's germline CDR1 is SGHTA and CDR2 FQGNSA. CDR3 length: 16 residues. V was pared by 1 base and J by 3 bases, with 9 bases of the junction left unmatched. The full variable domain, with the rest looked up from reference TRBV7-2 and TRBJ2-7, is GAGVSQSPSNKVTEKGKDVELRCDPISGHTALYWYRQSLGQGLEFLIYFQGNSAPDKSGLPSDRFSAERTGGSVSTLTIQRTQQEDSAVYLCASSLEVTSRSYEQYFGPGTRLTVT.

This clonotype occurred many times. The chain combines TRBV2 with TRBJ2-1, with 11 bases lining up with TRBD2. The CDR3 spans 18 residues. V was pared by 5 bases and J by 8 bases, with 17 bases of the junction left unmatched. Germline V gives CDR1 SNHLY, CDR2 FYNNEI. CDR3 amino acids: CASSSRPGLAARWDEQFF. In DNA form, the CDR3 reads TGTGCCAGCAGTTCCAGACCGGGACTAGCGGCTAGATGGGATGAGCAGTTCTTC.

This clonotype has just a few counts. The chain employs TRBV9 and TRBJ1-1; D unresolved. The CDR3 runs to 13 residues. Germline V gives CDR1 SGDLS, CDR2 YYNGEE. The V end lost 2 bases, the J end lost 1 base, and 6 bases lay between the germline ends. The CDR3 protein is CASSVSGNTEAFF. The CDR3, as DNA: TGTGCCAGCAGCGTTTCCGGGAACACTGAAGCTTTCTTT.

This clonotype was detected many times. This rearrangement joins TRBV7-2 to TRBJ2-7; 9 bases match TRBD2. Germline CDR1 is SGHTA and CDR2 is FQGNSA. This CDR3 has 14 amino acids. The V segment lost 3 bases and the J segment 3 bases; nucleotides outside the gene matches: 3. This CDR3 is CASSFGSGSYEQYF. The DNA of the CDR3 is TGTGCCAGCAGCTTTGGTAGCGGGAGCTACGAGCAGTACTTC.

The genes are TRBV12-5 and TRBJ1-2; D unclear. The ends were cut back, 3 bases at V and 3 bases at J, with 5 bases in the middle. CDR1 LGHNT and CDR2 FRNRAP come from the germline V gene. CDR3 length: 12 amino acids. The CDR3 DNA reads TGTGCTAGTGGTTTTCTGCACTATGGCTACACCTTC. It codes for CASGFLHYGYTF.

This clonotype was recorded many times. The chain carries TRBV12-3 or TRBV12-4 and TRBJ1-6; 9 positions agree with TRBD1. J lost 7 bases, V lost 5 bases, and 12 bases had no gene match. This CDR3 contains 17 residues. The CDR3 here is CASSTNRGRSGNSPLHF. DNA for the CDR3: TGTGCCAGCAGTACTAACAGGGGGCGCTCTGGGAATTCACCCCTCCACTTT.

In its sample, this clonotype was seen many times. The rearrangement links TRBV6-1 to TRBJ2-4; 9 nucleotides line up with TRBD1. CDR3 length: 16 residues. V was pared by 4 bases and J by 9 bases, with 13 bases of the junction left unmatched. Germline V gene lookup returns CDR1 MNHNS and CDR2 SASEGT. The CDR3 protein is CASSARRDRAVSIQYF. CDR3 sequence (DNA): TGTGCCAGCAGTGCCCGCCGGGACAGGGCAGTAAGCATTCAGTACTTC.

The chain recombines TRBV4-3 with TRBJ1-2; 9 bases agree with TRBD1. The V segment lost 2 bases and the J segment 4 bases; nucleotides outside the gene matches: 11. There are 17 residues in the CDR3. Germline V gene lookup returns CDR1 LGHNA and CDR2 YSLEER. CDR3 DNA sequence: TGCGCCAGCAGCCAATATGCAATGGGGACAGGGACCTATGGCTACACCTTC. This sequence encodes CASSQYAMGTGTYGYTF.

This clonotype has at least ten counts. This rearrangement joins TRBV29-1 to TRBJ1-5, with D unresolved. Germline assignment: CDR1 SQVTM and CDR2 ANQGSEA. The V end lost 4 bases, the J end lost 3 bases, and 7 bases lay between the germline ends. This CDR3 has 12 amino acids. CDR3 residues: CSVADYNQPQHF. CDR3 coding DNA: TGCAGCGTTGCGGACTACAATCAGCCCCAGCATTTT. Drawing the rest from reference TRBV29-1 and TRBJ1-5, the complete variable domain is SAVISQKPSRDICQRGTSLTIQCQVDSQVTMMFWYRQQPGQSLTLIATANQGSEATYESGFVIDKFPISRPNLTFSTLTVSNMSPEDSSIYLCSVADYNQPQHFGDGTRLSIL.

This clonotype showed up many times. V is TRBV29-1 and J is TRBJ2-1; 7 nucleotides match TRBD2. The V segment lost 6 bases and the J segment 0 bases; nucleotides outside the gene matches: 8. The germline gives CDR1 SQVTM, CDR2 ANQGSEA. CDR3 length: 15 amino acids. The chain's CDR3 is CSVRDYQSSYNEQFF. CDR3 nucleotides: TGCAGCGTACGGGACTACCAGAGCTCCTACAATGAGCAGTTCTTC.

This clonotype has at least ten counts. This sequence joins TRBV5-1 and TRBJ2-7; D not resolved. Trimming pared 4 bases from V and 3 bases from J, leaving 29 bases between. CDR3 length: 19 amino acids. CDR1 SGHRS and CDR2 YFSETQ come from the germline V gene. The CDR3 bases are TGCGCCAGCAGCCTCAAGGGCGCCCACAGAAAGGGCCCTTACTACGAGCAGTACTTC. Protein: CASSLKGAHRKGPYYEQYF.

This clonotype was counted ten times or more. The chain joins TRBV25-1 to TRBJ2-7; D is uncertain. This CDR3 is 14 amino acids long. V was pared by 3 bases and J by 0 bases, with 9 bases between. Germline V lookup: CDR1 MGHDK, CDR2 SYGVNS. In DNA, the CDR3 is TGTGCCAGCAGTGACGAGGCCTACTCCTACGAGCAGTACTTC. Its protein product is CASSDEAYSYEQYF.

In this sample, this clonotype turned up a few times. V gene TRBV27 combines with J gene TRBJ2-7; D perhaps matches TRBD1 (6 bases). The length of the CDR3 is 16 residues. V dropped 5 bases and J dropped 1 base, with 18 bases sitting between them. Germline CDR1 is MNHEY and CDR2 is SMNVEV (reference sequence). The CDR3 here is CASSPLFGQGSYEQYF. The DNA for the CDR3 is TGTGCCAGCAGTCCCCTCTTCGGGCAGGGGTCCTACGAGCAGTACTTC.

This clonotype was seen only a few times. Written as DNA, the CDR3 is TGTGCCAGCAGCTTACAACAGTTCTATGGCTACACCTTC. This sequence encodes CASSLQQFYGYTF. The genes are TRBV7-9 and TRBJ1-2; D not resolved. Trimming shortened V by 2 bases and J by 4 bases, and 8 bases separated the two germline ends. The CDR3 covers 13 residues. CDR1 SEHNR and CDR2 FQNEAQ come from the germline V gene (reference sequence).

As for this clonotype: The conserved closing phenylalanine or tryptophan is absent in this CDR3, likely reflecting a read error. This chain uses TRBV4-1 with TRBJ2-1, with 8 bases aligning to TRBD2. Germline lookup yields CDR1 MGHRA and CDR2 YSYEKL. The V gene end was trimmed by 4 bases and the J gene end by 7 bases; junction bases not matched to a gene: 18. The CDR3 loop spans 18 amino acids. CDR3: CASSPLAGGGGVTNEQFL. The CDR3 DNA reads TGCGCCAGCAGCCCGCTAGCGGGCGGAGGTGGGGTTACAAATGAGCAGTTCCTC.

This clonotype was observed at least ten times. The chain is built from TRBV3-1 and TRBJ2-1, with 8 positions matching TRBD2. Germline V CDR1 and CDR2: LGHDT, YNNKEL (reference sequence). V dropped 5 bases and J dropped 4; count of bases not matched to a gene: 7. This CDR3 spans 15 amino acids. The CDR3 region is CASSITSGAYNEQFF. The DNA of the CDR3 is TGTGCCAGCAGCATTACTAGCGGAGCGTACAATGAGCAGTTCTTC.

This clonotype was counted only a few times. This chain links TRBV12-3 or TRBV12-4 with TRBJ1-2, with a tentative D call TRBD1 (5 bases). The CDR3 sequence is 14 residues long. The V gene lost 6 bases and the J gene lost 6 bases, with 17 bases spanning the gap. The CDR3 loop is CASRQRTGRNGYTF. CDR3 sequence (DNA): TGTGCCAGCAGACAACGGACGGGACGTAATGGCTACACCTTC.

This clonotype was observed a handful of times. J is TRBJ2-1 and V is TRBV29-1, with D unclear. The germline V and J ends were trimmed by 4 bases and 12 bases, with 22 bases remaining between them. The CDR3 sequence is 14 residues long. Looked up from germline, CDR1 is SQVTM and CDR2 is ANQGSEA. Written as DNA, the CDR3 is TGCAGCGTTGGCTTGACACTACTTGGGGATGTGCAGTTCTTC. Translated, it gives CSVGLTLLGDVQFF.

This clonotype was seen many times. The V gene is TRBV6-2 or TRBV6-3, the J gene TRBJ2-7; TRBD1 agrees at 10 bases. Germline CDR1 is MNHEY and CDR2 is SVGEGT. This CDR3 is built from 14 residues. V lost 6 bases to trimming and J lost 5 bases; unmatched junction nucleotides: 7. CDR3 DNA: TGTGCCAGCAGCCGACGGACAGGGGGTGACGAGCAGTACTTC. It codes for CASSRRTGGDEQYF.

This clonotype was recorded many times. This chain uses TRBV6-2 or TRBV6-3 with TRBJ2-1; D possibly uses TRBD1 or TRBD2 (6 bases each). Germline-derived CDR1 and CDR2 are MNHEY and SVGEGT. Trimming took off 6 bases at V and 10 bases at J, with 16 bases between the two ends. The CDR3 covers 13 residues. The DNA of the CDR3 is TGTGCCAGCAGCCTTTATGGGGGGCGCGAGCAGTTCTTC. It is translated as CASSLYGGREQFF.

This clonotype was counted ten times or more. The J gene is TRBJ2-1, the V gene TRBV29-1; D unclear. V was shortened by 1 base and J by 6 bases, with 7 bases between the two germline ends. CDR1 and CDR2 (germline): SQVTM, ANQGSEA. The CDR3 is 12 residues long. This CDR3 reads CSVEVPTNEQFF. Written as DNA, the CDR3 is TGCAGCGTTGAAGTCCCCACCAATGAGCAGTTCTTC.

Comment on this clonotype: One end of the junction does not line up with germline, which may come from a read error. The chain combines TRBV28 with TRBJ2-2; TRBD2 aligns across 7 bases. The CDR3 length is 15 residues. Germline assignment: CDR1 MDHEN and CDR2 SYDVKM. CDR3 amino acids: CASSSGEPNAGELFF. The CDR3 DNA is TGTGCCAGCAGCAGCGGGGAGCCGAACGCCGGGGAGCTGTTTTTT.

This chain uses TRBV7-9 with TRBJ2-7, with 7 bases fitting TRBD2. J lost 0 bases, V lost 4 bases, and 9 bases had no gene match. Germline V lookup: CDR1 SEHNR, CDR2 FQNEAQ (reference sequence). There are 16 residues in the CDR3. In nucleotides, the CDR3 is TGTGCCAGCAGCTCCACTCCCCTAGCGGTCTCCTACGAGCAGTACTTC. This gives the protein CASSSTPLAVSYEQYF.

Ten or more counts support this clonotype. The rearrangement links TRBV12-3 or TRBV12-4 to TRBJ2-7; 7 bases fit TRBD2. V lost 3 bases and J lost 7; bases outside the gene matches: 9. The CDR3 sequence is 14 residues long. The CDR3 here is CASSFAQRDGEQYF. CDR3 nucleotide sequence: TGTGCCAGCAGTTTCGCCCAGCGGGATGGGGAGCAGTACTTC.

This clonotype appeared many times. DNA of the CDR3: TGTGCCACCAGCAGAGATGGATCCGCCGGACAAGAGACCCAGTACTTC. This codes for CATSRDGSAGQETQYF. The chain employs TRBV15 and TRBJ2-5; no firm D call. Per the germline V gene, CDR1 is LNHNV and CDR2 is YYDKDF (reference sequence). This CDR3 comprises 16 residues. V gave up 0 bases and J gave up 2 bases, with 13 bases separating them.

This chain joins TRBV20-1 and TRBJ2-1; D is unresolved. Germline lookup yields CDR1 DFQATT and CDR2 SNEGSKA (reference sequence). V was clipped by 2 bases and J by 10 bases, with 12 bases between them. The CDR3 length is 12 residues. The CDR3 protein is CSARSPPTEQFF. DNA of the CDR3: TGCAGTGCTAGAAGTCCTCCAACCGAGCAGTTCTTC.

This clonotype was seen many times. The V call is TRBV15, the J call TRBJ1-5; D remains unclear. The V and J ends lost 2 bases and 4 bases respectively, with 0 bases between them. The CDR3 has 11 amino acids. In germline, CDR1 is LNHNV, CDR2 YYDKDF (reference sequence). CDR3 DNA sequence: TGTGCCACCAGCAGAAATCAGCCCCAGCATTTT. Protein product: CATSRNQPQHF.

With regard to this clonotype: Germline is not matched at one junction end, which may reflect a read error. The rearrangement uses TRBV12-3 or TRBV12-4 and TRBJ2-1, with TRBD2 matching 11 bases. This CDR3 has 16 residues. The CDR3 reads CASSFLGSGRDNDQFF. The CDR3 region has the DNA TGTGCCAGCAGTTTTTTGGGTAGCGGGAGGGACAATGACCAGTTCTTC.

This clonotype was seen at least ten times. This sequence joins TRBV10-3 and TRBJ1-6; 8 bases are a match to TRBD1. CDR1 is ENHRY, CDR2 SYGVKD, per germline. V dropped 5 bases and J dropped 3; count of bases not matched to a gene: 6. The CDR3 runs 16 residues. The CDR3 reads CAISSDRDDYNSPLHF. The CDR3 DNA reads as TGTGCCATCAGTTCGGACAGGGATGACTATAATTCACCCCTCCACTTT.